Below are 5 T cell receptor beta chains sequenced from a single sample in a study of T-cell reconstitution after alpha-beta-depleted transplantation in children. Construction of the TCRbeta library involved unique molecular identifiers. Using its own MiXCR run on the PCR reads, TCRdb lists one record per CDR3 protein. The sample gives about 640,000 distinct CDR3 sequences, 16% of which show up once; around 0.96% is in the top ten. The specimen comprised PBMCs from the stem cell graft donor, sampled from the stem cell graft. These receptors were obtained from a human donor who donated a stem cell graft to a child with acute myeloid leukemia.

The CDR3 DNA reads as TGTGCCAGCTCACCAAGGGACACCGGACAGCCCCAGCATTTT. The encoded protein is CASSPRDTGQPQHF. The V call is TRBV18, the J call TRBJ1-5, with a weak D call TRBD1 (6 bases). In germline, CDR1 is KGHSH, CDR2 LQKENI. V was shortened by 2 bases and J by 7 bases, with 12 bases between the two germline ends. This CDR3 is 14 amino acids long.

This clonotype was seen many times. The chain links TRBV29-1 to TRBJ2-1, with 9 bases aligning to TRBD1. Germline values: CDR1 SQVTM, CDR2 ANQGSEA. V shed 7 bases, J shed 4 bases, and the junction held 11 bases outside the gene matches. The CDR3 contains 15 residues. The CDR3 loop reads CSADKDRGVYNEQFF. In nucleotides, the CDR3 is TGCAGCGCGGATAAGGACAGGGGAGTTTACAATGAGCAGTTCTTC.

Turning to this clonotype: A read error may explain this, as a much larger clone is one base away. J is TRBJ1-1 and V is TRBV6-2 or TRBV6-3; D is unresolved. This CDR3 contains 12 residues. In germline, CDR1 is MNHEY, CDR2 SVGEGT. The CDR3 sequence: CASSISSTDAFF. The CDR3 coding sequence is TGTGCCAGCAGCATCAGTTCCACTGACGCTTTCTTT.

This clonotype has only a few counts. The J gene is TRBJ1-5, the V gene TRBV13; 7 nucleotides align to TRBD1. This CDR3 region has 15 residues. Germline V gene lookup returns CDR1 PRHDT and CDR2 FYEKMQ (reference sequence). Germline trimming cut 2 bases from V and 2 bases from J; bases unmatched to any gene: 3. Here the CDR3 DNA reads TGTGCCAGCAGCTTAAACGGACAGGGCAATCAGCCCCAGCATTTT. It yields the protein CASSLNGQGNQPQHF.

The rearrangement uses TRBV5-1 and TRBJ1-4; no definite D call. V lost 3 bases to trimming and J lost 1 base, with 13 bases between them. There are 16 residues in the CDR3. CDR1 is SGHRS and CDR2 is YFSETQ in the germline V gene. CDR3 loop: CASSSENTLTNEKLFF. The DNA of the CDR3 is TGCGCCAGCAGCTCGGAAAACACTTTAACTAATGAAAAACTGTTTTTT.